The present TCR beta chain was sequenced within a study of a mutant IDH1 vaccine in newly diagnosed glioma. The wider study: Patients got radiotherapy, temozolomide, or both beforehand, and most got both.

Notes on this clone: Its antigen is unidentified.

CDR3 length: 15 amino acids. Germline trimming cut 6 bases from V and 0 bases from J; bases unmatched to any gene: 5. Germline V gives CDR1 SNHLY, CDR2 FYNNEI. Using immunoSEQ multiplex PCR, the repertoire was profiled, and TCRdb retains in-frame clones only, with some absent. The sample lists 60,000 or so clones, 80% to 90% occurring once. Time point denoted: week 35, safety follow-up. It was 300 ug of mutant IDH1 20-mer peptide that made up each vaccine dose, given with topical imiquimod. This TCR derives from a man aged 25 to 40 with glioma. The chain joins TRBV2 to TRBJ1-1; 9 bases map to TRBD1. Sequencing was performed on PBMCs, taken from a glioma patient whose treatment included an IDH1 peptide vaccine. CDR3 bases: TGTGCCAGCAGCAGTGGACAGGGGATGAACACTGAAGCTTTCTTT. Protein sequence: CASSSGQGMNTEAFF.